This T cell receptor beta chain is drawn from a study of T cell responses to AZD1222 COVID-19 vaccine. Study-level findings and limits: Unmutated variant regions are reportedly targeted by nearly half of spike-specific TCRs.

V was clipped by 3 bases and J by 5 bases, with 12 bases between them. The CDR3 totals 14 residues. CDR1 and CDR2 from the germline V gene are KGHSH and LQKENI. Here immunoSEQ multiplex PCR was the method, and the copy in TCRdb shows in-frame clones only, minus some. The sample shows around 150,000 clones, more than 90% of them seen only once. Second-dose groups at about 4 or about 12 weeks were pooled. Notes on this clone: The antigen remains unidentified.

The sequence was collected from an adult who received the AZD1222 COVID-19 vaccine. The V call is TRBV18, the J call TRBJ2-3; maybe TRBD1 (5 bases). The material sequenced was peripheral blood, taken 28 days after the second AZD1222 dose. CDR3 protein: CASSPVGVEDTQYF. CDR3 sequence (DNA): TGTGCCAGCTCACCGGTAGGGGTGGAAGATACGCAGTATTTT.